The 21 T cell receptor beta chains given below trace back to one sample, sequenced in a study of T-cell memory formation after mild COVID-19. Each CDR3 protein is one row after TCRdb ran MiXCR on the 5' RACE reads. The repertoire consists of hundreds of thousands of distinct CDR3 sequences, with approximately 25% occurring once and the leading ten covering 12%. Source material: PBMCs or a T cell subset sorted from them (not recorded which). The receptors were gathered from an adult woman who had mild COVID-19 (a few samples of this study predate the infection). Cell type and time point are not known.

The chain has TRBV20-1 and TRBJ2-2, with D perhaps matching TRBD1 (6 bases). Per the germline V gene, CDR1 is DFQATT and CDR2 is SNEGSKA (reference sequence). Trimming stripped 6 bases from V and 8 bases from J, with 22 bases between. This CDR3 spans 15 amino acids. This chain's CDR3 is CSASKVQGFGGELFF. CDR3 bases: TGCAGTGCCAGCAAAGTACAGGGATTTGGAGGGGAGCTGTTTTTT.

A few counts support this clonotype. The rearrangement joins TRBV18 to TRBJ2-7; 12 positions agree with TRBD1. With 4 bases clipped from V and 5 bases from J, the junction kept 6 bases outside the gene matches. Germline CDR1 KGHSH, CDR2 LQKENI. The CDR3 runs to 15 residues. The CDR3 nucleotides are TGTGCCAGCTCACTTCCGGGACAGGGGGCAAACGAGCAGTACTTC. Translation gives CASSLPGQGANEQYF.

This clonotype was seen a handful of times. The chain employs TRBV29-1 and TRBJ1-1, with a weak D call TRBD1 (5 bases). V shed 2 bases and J shed 1 base, with 11 bases lying between them. The CDR3 sequence is 14 residues long. Germline CDR1 reads SQVTM; CDR2 reads ANQGSEA. CDR3 in DNA: TGCAGCGTTGAAAGGGGAGCAAAGAACACTGAAGCTTTCTTT. As protein: CSVERGAKNTEAFF. Drawing the rest from reference TRBV29-1 and TRBJ1-1, the complete variable domain is SAVISQKPSRDICQRGTSLTIQCQVDSQVTMMFWYRQQPGQSLTLIATANQGSEATYESGFVIDKFPISRPNLTFSTLTVSNMSPEDSSIYLCSVERGAKNTEAFFGQGTRLTVV.

The chain carries TRBV18 and TRBJ1-2, with a tentative D call TRBD1 (5 bases). Looked up from germline, CDR1 is KGHSH and CDR2 is LQKENI. The CDR3 sequence is 13 residues long. V was trimmed by 1 base and J by 6 bases, leaving 9 bases between them. The CDR3 DNA follows: TGTGCCAGCTCACCACAGGGGATAAATGGCTACACCTTC. It yields the protein CASSPQGINGYTF. The entire variable domain, with the rest obtained from reference TRBV18 and TRBJ1-2, is as follows: NAGVMQNPRHLVRRRGQEARLRCSPMKGHSHVYWYRQLPEEGLKFMVYLQKENIIDESGMPKERFSAEFPKEGPSILRIQQVVRGDSAAYFCASSPQGINGYTFGSGTRLTVV.

The DNA of the CDR3 is TGTGCCAGCAGCGCCGTAGAAATGAGGGGGCCCTACAATGAGCAGTTCTTC. As protein: CASSAVEMRGPYNEQFF. The chain uses TRBV9 and TRBJ2-1; 7 nucleotides line up with TRBD1. Germline V lookup: CDR1 SGDLS, CDR2 YYNGEE. This CDR3 spans 17 amino acids. V was pared by 3 bases and J by 2 bases, with 11 bases of the junction left unmatched.

The CDR3: CASSLDLSGLAANEQFF. The DNA of the CDR3 is TGTGCCAGCAGCTTAGACCTATCGGGACTAGCGGCCAATGAGCAGTTCTTC. The chain couples TRBV7-2 to TRBJ2-1, with 11 bases identical to TRBD2. J gave up 6 bases and V 1 base, and 8 bases lay outside the gene matches. Germline loops: CDR1 SGHTA, CDR2 FQGNSA. This CDR3 contains 17 residues.

This clonotype was counted between two and nine times. J is TRBJ1-5 and V is TRBV5-1; 7 bases map to TRBD1. The germline V gene has CDR1 SGHRS and CDR2 YFSETQ. V lost 4 bases and J lost 4; bases outside the gene matches: 5. The CDR3 has 14 amino acids. The DNA for the CDR3 is TGCGCCAGCAGCCCAGGGGGGCAGAATCAGCCCCAGCATTTT. This codes for CASSPGGQNQPQHF. The whole variable domain, remainder taken from reference TRBV5-1 and TRBJ1-5, is KAGVTQTPRYLIKTRGQQVTLSCSPISGHRSVSWYQQTPGQGLQFLFEYFSETQRNKGNFPGRFSGRQFSNSRSEMNVSTLELGDSALYLCASSPGGQNQPQHFGDGTRLSIL.

The chain has TRBV9 and TRBJ1-1; D might be TRBD1 (6 bases). CDR3 length: 17 residues. The germline V gene has CDR1 SGDLS and CDR2 YYNGEE. Trimming removed 0 bases from V and 1 base from J, with 16 bases in between. CDR3 DNA sequence: TGTGCCAGCAGCGTAGAGGGCTTGGCGGGACAGAACACTGAAGCTTTCTTT. Its protein is CASSVEGLAGQNTEAFF.

This clonotype occurred a few times. The rearrangement uses TRBV4-1 and TRBJ2-2; no reliable D call. The ends were cut back, 2 bases at V and 6 bases at J, with 19 bases in the middle. The CDR3 spans 17 residues. Germline CDR1 reads MGHRA; CDR2 reads YSYEKL. The CDR3 is CASSQLDMGMVAGELFF. CDR3 coding DNA: TGCGCCAGCAGCCAATTGGATATGGGTATGGTTGCCGGGGAGCTGTTTTTT.

In this sample, this clonotype turned up a few times. The CDR3 nucleotides are TGTGCCAGCAGCTCCCCCGGGAGAGCGAACACCGGGGAGCTGTTTTTT. Amino acid sequence: CASSSPGRANTGELFF. The chain employs TRBV7-2 and TRBJ2-2, with a tentative D call TRBD2 (6 bases). The CDR3 covers 16 residues. With 4 bases removed from V and 0 bases from J, the gap between germline ends came to 12 bases. Germline assignment: CDR1 SGHTA and CDR2 FQGNSA.

This clonotype has a handful of counts. The chain is built from TRBV12-3 or TRBV12-4 and TRBJ1-4; D is possibly TRBD1 (5 bases). This CDR3 contains 17 residues. The V and J ends lost 6 bases and 6 bases respectively, with 23 bases between them. For the CDR3, the DNA is TGTGCCAGCAGACGGGGACCAGAAATAACCGGGGATGAAAAACTGTTTTTT. Amino acids: CASRRGPEITGDEKLFF.

J is TRBJ2-5 and V is TRBV4-2; possibly TRBD2 for D (6 bases). In germline, CDR1 is LGHNA, CDR2 YNFKEQ. This CDR3 is 15 amino acids long. Deletions cut 4 bases from V and 3 bases from J, with 15 bases between. The CDR3 bases are TGTGCCAGCAGCCGGGGAGGTCTAGCAGAAGAGACCCAGTACTTC. This encodes CASSRGGLAEETQYF.

In DNA, the CDR3 is TGTGCCAGTAGTGCAGGGGCTTGGTACGAGCAGTACTTC. It specifies CASSAGAWYEQYF. The V gene is TRBV19, the J gene TRBJ2-7; possibly TRBD1 for D (6 bases). The germline V gene has CDR1 LNHDA and CDR2 SQIVND (reference sequence). The CDR3 is 13 amino acids. The V end was cut by 5 bases, the J end by 4 bases, with 12 bases between.

V and J are TRBV7-2 and TRBJ2-5; D not certain. The CDR3 sequence is 16 residues long. CDR1 is SGHTA and CDR2 is FQGNSA in the germline V gene. Trimming stripped 5 bases from V and 1 base from J, with 17 bases between. The CDR3 here is CASSVAWDRFQETQYF. The CDR3 nucleotides read TGTGCCAGCAGCGTCGCTTGGGATCGCTTCCAAGAGACCCAGTACTTC.

The chain carries TRBV12-3 or TRBV12-4 and TRBJ2-2, with D unresolved. The CDR3 contains 14 residues. V lost 5 bases to trimming and J lost 1 base, with 8 bases between them. CDR3 in amino acids: CASSVPGNTGELFF. CDR3 sequence (DNA): TGTGCCAGCAGTGTCCCGGGGAACACCGGGGAGCTGTTTTTT.

The chain employs TRBV23-1 and TRBJ1-3; no clear D gene. TRBV23-1 is an ORF for which the function is uncertain. Trimming removed 7 bases from V and 3 bases from J, with 16 bases in between. CDR3 size: 15 residues. Here the CDR3 DNA reads TGCGCCAGCACCTTTCGGCGGGCGAATGGAAACACCATATATTTT. Its translation is CASTFRRANGNTIYF.

The chain has TRBV3-1 and TRBJ2-5; D might be TRBD2 (6 bases). The V gene lost 1 base and the J gene lost 0 bases, with 9 bases spanning the gap. This CDR3 contains 15 residues. Looked up from germline, CDR1 is LGHDT and CDR2 is YNNKEL (reference sequence). The CDR3 DNA reads as TGTGCCAGCAGCCAAGCGGGGGTGTACCAAGAGACCCAGTACTTC. It encodes CASSQAGVYQETQYF.

This clonotype was recorded a few times. The chain has TRBV9 and TRBJ2-2; D is possibly TRBD1 (6 bases). Trimming took 0 bases from V and 5 from J, leaving 14 bases between them. The CDR3 has 16 residues. Germline values: CDR1 SGDLS, CDR2 YYNGEE. The CDR3 coding sequence is TGTGCCAGCAGCGTAGGAACAGGGCCGGAGACCGGGGAGCTGTTTTTT. It is translated as CASSVGTGPETGELFF.

This chain's CDR3 is CATSEGPGTGLYF. CDR3 coding DNA: TGTGCCACCAGCGAAGGACCCGGGACAGGGCTATATTTT. V usage is TRBV24-1 and J usage is TRBJ2-3; 9 bases are shared with TRBD1. The CDR3 is 13 amino acids. The ends lost 7 bases at V and 15 bases at J; junction bases unmatched: 13. Germline CDR1 KGHDR, CDR2 SFDVKD.

The V gene is TRBV24-1, the J gene TRBJ2-1; D is unresolved. V lost 5 bases and J 8 bases, leaving 12 bases between the germline ends. The CDR3 length is 13 residues. The germline V gene encodes CDR1 KGHDR and CDR2 SFDVKD. CDR3 region: CATSVSVPDEQFF. CDR3 nucleotide sequence: TGTGCCACCAGTGTAAGCGTTCCGGATGAGCAGTTCTTC.

In its sample, this clonotype was seen a few times. This chain uses TRBV4-3 with TRBJ1-1, with D possibly matching TRBD1 (6 bases). The CDR3 contains 13 residues. Germline values: CDR1 LGHNA, CDR2 YSLEER. Trimming cost V 1 base and J 11 bases, with 14 bases left between them. CDR3 loop: CASSQGLTGRAFF. The CDR3 DNA reads TGCGCCAGCAGCCAAGGACTAACAGGGAGGGCTTTCTTT.